Shown below are 8 T cell receptor beta chains from a single sample sequenced in a study of T-cell reconstitution after alpha-beta-depleted transplantation in children. Preparation of the TCRbeta library used unique molecular identifiers. TCRdb fed the PCR reads into MiXCR, producing one record per CDR3 protein. The table includes approximately 590,000 distinct CDR3 sequences, 8% to 11% detected once. Source: PBMCs from the stem cell graft donor, taken from the stem cell graft. Every receptor here comes from a human donor who donated a stem cell graft to a child with acute myeloid leukemia.

The chain recombines TRBV6-1 with TRBJ2-1; D possibly corresponds to TRBD1 (5 bases). The CDR3 consists of 15 residues. V was pared by 9 bases and J by 4 bases, with 19 bases between. CDR1 is MNHNS, CDR2 SASEGT, per germline. The CDR3: CARSTAIGVYNEQFF. The CDR3 bases are TGTGCCAGAAGTACAGCGATAGGGGTTTACAATGAGCAGTTCTTC.

The V call is TRBV29-1, the J call TRBJ2-2, with 9 bases fitting TRBD1. The trim removed 6 bases at V and 6 bases at J, leaving 2 bases unmatched. From germline, CDR1 is SQVTM and CDR2 ANQGSEA. The CDR3 extends over 12 amino acids. CDR3 residues: CSVDRGPGELFF. The DNA of the CDR3 is TGCAGCGTGGACAGGGGTCCCGGGGAGCTGTTTTTT.

This clonotype was picked up a small number of times. This chain joins TRBV7-2 and TRBJ2-7, with D perhaps matching TRBD2 (5 bases). This CDR3 has 16 amino acids. In germline, CDR1 is SGHTA, CDR2 FQGNSA. V was shortened by 7 bases and J by 3 bases, with 22 bases between the two germline ends. The CDR3 loop is CASTEVAGPPDYEQYF. Here the CDR3 DNA reads TGTGCCAGCACTGAAGTGGCGGGTCCCCCAGACTACGAGCAGTACTTC.

The chain uses TRBV6-6 and TRBJ2-1, with D tentatively TRBD1 or TRBD2 (7 bases each). Trimming removed 6 bases from V and 4 bases from J, with 19 bases in between. This CDR3 spans 16 amino acids. Germline V gene data show CDR1 as MNHNY and CDR2 as SVGAGI (reference sequence). The CDR3: CASSSASGTEYNEQFF. In DNA, the CDR3 is TGTGCCAGCAGCTCAGCAAGCGGGACAGAGTACAATGAGCAGTTCTTC.

The chain carries TRBV7-9 and TRBJ1-6; weak D call: TRBD1 (6 bases). The CDR3 is 17 amino acids. CDR1 and CDR2 (germline): SEHNR, FQNEAQ (reference sequence). V dropped 5 bases and J dropped 0 bases, with 14 bases sitting between them. Here the CDR3 DNA reads TGTGCCAGCAGCCCAGAGGACAGAAGCTCCTATAATTCACCCCTCCACTTT. As protein: CASSPEDRSSYNSPLHF. Drawing the rest from reference TRBV7-9 and TRBJ1-6, the complete variable domain is DTGVSQNPRHKITKRGQNVTFRCDPISEHNRLYWYRQTLGQGPEFLTYFQNEAQLEKSRLLSDRFSAERPKGSFSTLEIQRTEQGDSAMYLCASSPEDRSSYNSPLHFGNGTRLTVT.

This clonotype occurred many times. This sequence joins TRBV12-3 or TRBV12-4 and TRBJ2-5; D is unclear. There are 14 residues in the CDR3. The ends were cut back, 3 bases at V and 5 bases at J, with 13 bases in the middle. In nucleotides, the CDR3 is TGTGCCAGCAGTTTTACTCAGAGAGCCGAGACCCAGTACTTC. Translating it yields CASSFTQRAETQYF.

This clonotype appeared many times. The V gene is TRBV12-3 or TRBV12-4, the J gene TRBJ2-7; the D gene could be TRBD1 or TRBD2 (5 bases each). The CDR3 is made up of 13 amino acids. Deletions cut 3 bases from V and 3 bases from J, with 9 bases between. The CDR3 sequence: CASSLGPVYEQYF. CDR3 coding DNA: TGTGCCAGCAGTTTGGGACCCGTCTACGAGCAGTACTTC.

This clonotype appeared many times. The V and J genes are TRBV18 and TRBJ2-1; 8 positions agree with TRBD2. CDR1 is KGHSH, CDR2 LQKENI, per germline. Unmatched junction bases numbered 6, after V lost 5 bases and J lost 3 bases. The CDR3 is made up of 15 amino acids. The CDR3 region has the DNA TGTGCCAGCTCAACACTAGCGGCTCTCTACAATGAGCAGTTCTTC. Residues: CASSTLAALYNEQFF.